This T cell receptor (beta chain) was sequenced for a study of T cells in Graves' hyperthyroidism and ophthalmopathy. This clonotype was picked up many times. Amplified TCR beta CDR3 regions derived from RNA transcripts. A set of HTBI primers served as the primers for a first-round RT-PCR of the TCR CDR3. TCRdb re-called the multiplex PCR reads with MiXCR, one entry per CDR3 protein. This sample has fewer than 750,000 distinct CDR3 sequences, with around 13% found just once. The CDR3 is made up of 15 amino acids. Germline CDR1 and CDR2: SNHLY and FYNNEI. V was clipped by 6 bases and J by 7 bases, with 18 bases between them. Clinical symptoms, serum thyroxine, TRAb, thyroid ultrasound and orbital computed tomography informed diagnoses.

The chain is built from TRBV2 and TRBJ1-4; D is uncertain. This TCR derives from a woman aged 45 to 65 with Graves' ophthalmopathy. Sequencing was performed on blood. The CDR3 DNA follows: TGTGCCAGCAGATGGGGATCGGCGGGGAGTGAAAAACTGTTTTTT. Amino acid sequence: CASRWGSAGSEKLFF.